This T cell receptor (beta chain) is from a study of control samples from healthy donors and cancer patients. The table came from immunoSEQ multiplex PCR; TCRdb's copy has only in-frame clones and leaves some out. The top ten hold approximately 16% of the sample, which has 70,000 to 100,000 clones, 91% seen once. With 5 bases removed from V and 0 bases from J, the gap between germline ends came to 17 bases. The length of the CDR3 is 18 residues. Germline V lookup: CDR1 MNHEY, CDR2 SMNVEV (reference sequence). This chain joins TRBV27 and TRBJ2-6, with TRBD1 as a possible D gene (6 bases). Material for sequencing was blood. This TCR was recovered from a middle-aged man in good health. CDR3: CASSPQGPTFSGANVLTF. CDR3 sequence (DNA): TGTGCCAGCAGTCCACAGGGCCCAACCTTCTCTGGGGCCAACGTCCTGACTTTC.